These T cell receptor beta chains were read from a single sample in a study of cytomegalovirus exposure and HLA in healthy donors. Produced via immunoSEQ multiplex PCR; TCRdb's table is partial and in-frame only. This sample has 170,000 or so clones; under 90% occur once, and the top ten carry more than 5.5%. The sample consisted of PBMCs. These receptors were obtained from a young man in good health and CMV-seropositive. Each CDR3 is given with its conserved first and last residue. The order of the fields is J gene, V gene, D gene, clone size, CDR3 DNA, CDR3 protein. The D gene is left open where the match is weak. Clone size appears in some rows only: once, few, many, or a class for an expanded clone.

J: TRBJ2-1; V: TRBV7-9; D: -; size: many; DNA: TGTTCCAGCAGTTGGTCGGGCAATGAGCAGTTCTTC; CDR3: CSSSWSGNEQFF
J: TRBJ1-1; V: TRBV18; D: TRBD1; size: few; DNA: TGTGCCAGCTCCCTTGGAGACAGGGACATGAACACTGAAGCTTTCTTT; CDR3: CASSLGDRDMNTEAFF
J: TRBJ2-7; V: TRBV15; D: -; size: -; DNA: TGTGCCACCGGAGAAGCGGAGTCCTACGAGCAGTACTTC; CDR3: CATGEAESYEQYF
J: TRBJ1-1; V: TRBV18; D: TRBD1; size: -; DNA: TGTGCCAGCTCACCCGCCCTACCGGGACAGGGGGACACTGAAGCTTTCTTT; CDR3: CASSPALPGQGDTEAFF
J: TRBJ2-1; V: TRBV6-5; D: TRBD1; size: -; DNA: TGTGCCAGCAGCCGAGGCGGGACAGGGGGCAATGAGCAGTTCTTC; CDR3: CASSRGGTGGNEQFF
J: TRBJ2-2; V: TRBV19; D: -; size: -; DNA: TGTGCCAGTAGTTTCTACAGGGTAGGGACCGGGGAGCTGTTTTTT; CDR3: CASSFYRVGTGELFF
J: TRBJ1-2; V: TRBV25-1; D: TRBD1; size: few; DNA: TGTGCCAGCAGCGTCCCCCGGGACAGGGGAACTTCTAACTATGGCTACACCTTC; CDR3: CASSVPRDRGTSNYGYTF
J: TRBJ1-4; V: TRBV5-6; D: TRBD1; size: once; DNA: TGTGCCAGCAGCTTTTCGGGGACAGTAACTAATGAAAAACTGTTTTTT; CDR3: CASSFSGTVTNEKLFF
J: TRBJ2-1; V: TRBV7-9; D: -; size: -; DNA: TGTGCCAGCAGCTCAAATGAGCAGTTCTTC; CDR3: CASSSNEQFF
J: TRBJ2-1; V: TRBV29-1; D: TRBD2; size: -; DNA: TGCAGCCCTATAGCGGGAGGAAACAATGAGCAGTTCTTC; CDR3: CSPIAGGNNEQFF
J: TRBJ2-1; V: TRBV5-4; D: TRBD1; size: -; DNA: TGTGCCAGCAGCTTGGTGGGACAGGGGGTGAATGAGCAGTTCTTC; CDR3: CASSLVGQGVNEQFF
J: TRBJ2-7; V: TRBV6-1; D: -; size: -; DNA: TGTGCCAGTGATAGTAGAGGCAGGGATAGGGGGGAGCAGTACTTC; CDR3: CASDSRGRDRGEQYF
J: TRBJ2-2; V: TRBV27; D: -; size: few; DNA: TGTGCCAGCAGTTTATCAACAGGTTTGGGCACCGGGGAGCTGTTTTTT; CDR3: CASSLSTGLGTGELFF
J: TRBJ2-7; V: TRBV28; D: TRBD1; size: -; DNA: TGTGCCAGCAGTCCCCTGTCGACTCCGGGACAGGGTCTCTACGAGCAGTACTTC; CDR3: CASSPLSTPGQGLYEQYF
J: TRBJ1-2; V: TRBV6-1; D: -; size: -; DNA: TGTGCCAGCAGGGCTCCGGGGGTGAACTATGGCTACACCTTC; CDR3: CASRAPGVNYGYTF
J: TRBJ2-7; V: TRBV15; D: TRBD1; size: -; DNA: TGTGCCACCTCCAGGGGGACGGGGCCCTACGAGCAGTACTTC; CDR3: CATSRGTGPYEQYF